This T cell receptor beta chain was obtained from a study of cytomegalovirus exposure and HLA in healthy donors. Study overall: Samples from HLA-typed donors yielded approximately 80 million unique TCRs in an early data release.

13 Jbeta primers and 60 Vbeta primers were used for the PCR. TCRdb's copy holds only in-frame clones and misses some; the assay was immunoSEQ multiplex PCR. The data show 150,000 to 200,000 clones, 75% to 85% seen once. Study-wide results and caveats: A later analysis reportedly found that, within productive TCRs, an Asian-associated ancestry cluster had fewer N-insertions than the mean observed across the approximately 700 donors. Common viral pathogens were later found to be apparently linked to several of the most significant clusters.

The length of the CDR3 is 16 residues. The ends were cut back, 5 bases at V and 0 bases at J, with 16 bases in the middle. The germline V gene has CDR1 MDHEN and CDR2 SYDVKM. Details on this clone: Its antigen remains unknown.

This chain joins TRBV28 and TRBJ1-2, with a weak D call TRBD1 (6 bases). Sequences were obtained from PBMCs. The sequence derives from a woman in her fifties or sixties in good health and CMV-seronegative. CDR3 amino acids: CASSTVSGAANYGYTF. Here the CDR3 DNA reads TGTGCCAGCAGTACGGTTTCAGGGGCGGCTAACTATGGCTACACCTTC.